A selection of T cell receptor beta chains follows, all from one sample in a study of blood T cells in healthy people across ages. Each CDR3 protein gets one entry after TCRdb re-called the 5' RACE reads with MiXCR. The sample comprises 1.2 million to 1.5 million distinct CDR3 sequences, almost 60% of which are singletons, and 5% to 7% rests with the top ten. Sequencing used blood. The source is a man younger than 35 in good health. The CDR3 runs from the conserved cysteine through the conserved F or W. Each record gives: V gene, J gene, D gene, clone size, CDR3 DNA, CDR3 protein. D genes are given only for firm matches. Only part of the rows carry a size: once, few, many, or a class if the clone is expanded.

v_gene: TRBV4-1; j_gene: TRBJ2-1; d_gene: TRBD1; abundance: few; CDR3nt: TGCGCCAGCAGCGCCATACAGGGGGTTGATGAGCAGTTCTTC; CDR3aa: CASSAIQGVDEQFF
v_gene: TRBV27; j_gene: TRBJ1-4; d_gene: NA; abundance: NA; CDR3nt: TGTGCCAGCAGAGTTCGGGGTCGCGCCCCAGCAACTAATGAAAAACTGTTTTTT; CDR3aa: CASRVRGRAPATNEKLFF
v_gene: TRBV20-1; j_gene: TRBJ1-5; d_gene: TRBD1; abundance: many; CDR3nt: TGCAGTGCTAGGAGACAGGGAGGGTTGAGCAATCAGCCCCAGCATTTT; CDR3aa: CSARRQGGLSNQPQHF
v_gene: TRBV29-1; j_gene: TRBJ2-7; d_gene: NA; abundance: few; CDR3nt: TGCAGCGTTGAAAGTAGGGCAGGGACCTACGAGCAGTACTTC; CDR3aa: CSVESRAGTYEQYF
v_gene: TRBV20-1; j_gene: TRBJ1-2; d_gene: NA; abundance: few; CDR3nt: TGCAGTGCGAGTCCTTCGGGGGAAATTTTTAACTATGGCTACACCTTC; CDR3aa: CSASPSGEIFNYGYTF
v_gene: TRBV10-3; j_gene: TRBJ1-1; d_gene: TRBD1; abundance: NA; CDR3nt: TGTGCCATCAGCGCCACCGGGACAGGGCTGAACACTGAAGCTTTCTTT; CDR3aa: CAISATGTGLNTEAFF
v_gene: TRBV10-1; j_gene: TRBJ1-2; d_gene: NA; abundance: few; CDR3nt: TGCGCCAGCAGTGAGTCCTTACAGCGCGGCTACACCTTC; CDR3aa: CASSESLQRGYTF
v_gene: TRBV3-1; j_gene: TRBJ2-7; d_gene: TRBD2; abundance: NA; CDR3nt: TGTGCCAGCAGCCAAAACCCGGGACTAGCGGGAGGCGTAAGCGAGCAGTACTTC; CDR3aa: CASSQNPGLAGGVSEQYF
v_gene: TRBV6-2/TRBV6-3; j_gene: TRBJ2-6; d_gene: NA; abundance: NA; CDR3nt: TGTGCCAGCAAAACTGGGGCCAACGTCCTGACTTTC; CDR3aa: CASKTGANVLTF
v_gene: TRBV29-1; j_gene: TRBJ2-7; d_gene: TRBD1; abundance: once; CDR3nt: TGCAGCGTTAAACAGGGGGACGAGCAGTACTTC; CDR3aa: CSVKQGDEQYF
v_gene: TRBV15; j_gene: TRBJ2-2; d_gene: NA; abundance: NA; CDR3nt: TGTGCCACCCGTCCCCCAGTGACAGGAATACCCGGGGAGCTGTTTTTT; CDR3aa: CATRPPVTGIPGELFF
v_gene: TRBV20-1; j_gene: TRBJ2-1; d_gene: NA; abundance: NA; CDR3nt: TGCAGTGCTAAGTCGGTCGATGAGCAGTTCTTC; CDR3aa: CSAKSVDEQFF
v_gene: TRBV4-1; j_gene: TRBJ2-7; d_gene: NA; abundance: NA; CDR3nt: TGCGCCAGCAGCCAAGGGCCCGGGGAATACGAGCAGTACTTC; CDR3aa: CASSQGPGEYEQYF
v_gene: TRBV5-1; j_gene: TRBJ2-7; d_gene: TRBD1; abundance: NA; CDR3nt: TGCGCCAGCAGCTGGGACAGGGTCTACGAGCAGTACTTC; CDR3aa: CASSWDRVYEQYF
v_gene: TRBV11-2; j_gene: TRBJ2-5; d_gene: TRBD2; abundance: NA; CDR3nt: TGTGCCAGCAGCTACCCCGGACTAGCGGGAGGAAATGAGCAGTACTTC; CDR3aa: CASSYPGLAGGNEQYF
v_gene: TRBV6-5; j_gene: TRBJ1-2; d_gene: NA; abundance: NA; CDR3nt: TGTGCCAGCAGTTCCGATACAGTCGTCTATGGCTACACCTTC; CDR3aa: CASSSDTVVYGYTF
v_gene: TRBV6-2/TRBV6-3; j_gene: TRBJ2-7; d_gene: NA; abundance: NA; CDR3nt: TGTGCCAGCAGTGTGACTCAGTACGAGCAGTACTTC; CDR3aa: CASSVTQYEQYF
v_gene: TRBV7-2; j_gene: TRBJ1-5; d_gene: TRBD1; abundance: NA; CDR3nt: TGTGCCAGCAGCCCAGGGGGGTATGGCAATCAGCCCCAGCATTTT; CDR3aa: CASSPGGYGNQPQHF
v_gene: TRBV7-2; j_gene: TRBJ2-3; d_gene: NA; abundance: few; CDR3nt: TGTGCCAGCAGCGTTTCCTTGCGGGATACGCAGTATTTT; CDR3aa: CASSVSLRDTQYF
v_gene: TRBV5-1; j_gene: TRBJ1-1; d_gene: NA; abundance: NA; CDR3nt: TGCGCCAGCAGCTTGGCGGACAGAGCTGAAGCTTTCTTT; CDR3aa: CASSLADRAEAFF
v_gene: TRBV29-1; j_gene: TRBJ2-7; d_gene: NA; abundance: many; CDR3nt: TGCAGCGCCTTAGACGGCTCCTACGAGCAGTACTTC; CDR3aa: CSALDGSYEQYF
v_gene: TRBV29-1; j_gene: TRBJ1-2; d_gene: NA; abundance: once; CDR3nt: TGCAGCGTGGCCCTGGACAGAACCTATGGCTACACCTTC; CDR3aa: CSVALDRTYGYTF
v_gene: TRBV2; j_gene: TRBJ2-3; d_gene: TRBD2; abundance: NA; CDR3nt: TGTGCCAGGAATCCCCCGGGACTAAGCACAGATACGCAGTATTTT; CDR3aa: CARNPPGLSTDTQYF
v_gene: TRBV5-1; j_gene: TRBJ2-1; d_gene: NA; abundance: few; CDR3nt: TGCGCCAGTGGGGGACTCTCCTACAATGAGCAGTTCTTC; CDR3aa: CASGGLSYNEQFF
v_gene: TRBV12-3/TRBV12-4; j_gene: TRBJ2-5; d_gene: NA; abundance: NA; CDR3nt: TGTGCCAGCAGTTTAGCACTCGGCCAAGAGACCCAGTACTTC; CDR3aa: CASSLALGQETQYF
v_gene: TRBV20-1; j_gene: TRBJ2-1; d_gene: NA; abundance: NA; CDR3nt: TGCAGTGCCGTAAATCGAGTGAGGTACAATGAGCAGTTCTTC; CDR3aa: CSAVNRVRYNEQFF
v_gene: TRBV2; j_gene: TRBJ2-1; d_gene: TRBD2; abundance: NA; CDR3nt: TGTGCCAGCAGTGCCGGGACTAGCGATGGGCAGTTCTTC; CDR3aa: CASSAGTSDGQFF
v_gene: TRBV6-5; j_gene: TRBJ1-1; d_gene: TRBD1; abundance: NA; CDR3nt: TGTGCCAGCAATATGGACAGGGCCACTGAAGCTTTCTTT; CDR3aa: CASNMDRATEAFF
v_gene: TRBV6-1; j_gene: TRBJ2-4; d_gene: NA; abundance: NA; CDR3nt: TGTGCCAGCAGTGAAGGGACAGCCCAGGACATTCAGTACTTC; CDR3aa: CASSEGTAQDIQYF
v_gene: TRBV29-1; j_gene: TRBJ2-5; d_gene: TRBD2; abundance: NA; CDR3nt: TGCAGCGTTGAAGGGGAGACTAGCGGACAAGAGACCCAGTACTTC; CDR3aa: CSVEGETSGQETQYF
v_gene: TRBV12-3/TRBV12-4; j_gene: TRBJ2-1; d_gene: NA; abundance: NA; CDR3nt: TGTGCCAGCAGTTCCCTACGGGGGGCCGACCAGTACAATGAGCAGTTCTTC; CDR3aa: CASSSLRGADQYNEQFF
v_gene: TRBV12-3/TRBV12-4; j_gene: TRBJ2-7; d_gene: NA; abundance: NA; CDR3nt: TGTGCCAGCAGTTTGGCCCTCGTCTGGGGCGACGAGCAGTACTTC; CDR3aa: CASSLALVWGDEQYF
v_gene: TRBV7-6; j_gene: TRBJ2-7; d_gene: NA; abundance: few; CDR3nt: TGTGCCAGCAGCTTTGTCGAGGACGAGCAGTACTTC; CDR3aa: CASSFVEDEQYF
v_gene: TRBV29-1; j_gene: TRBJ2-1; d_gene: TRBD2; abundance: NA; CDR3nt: TGCAGCGCTGCCGGGACTAGCGGGAGATTGGTCTTCAATGAGCAGTTCTTC; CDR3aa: CSAAGTSGRLVFNEQFF
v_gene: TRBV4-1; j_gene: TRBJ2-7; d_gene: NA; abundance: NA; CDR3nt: TGCGCCAGCAGCCAAGAACTTGACAGGTTATACTACGAGCAGTACTTC; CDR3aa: CASSQELDRLYYEQYF
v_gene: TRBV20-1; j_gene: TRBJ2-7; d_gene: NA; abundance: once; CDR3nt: TGCAGTGCTAGAGAGGGGCCCTACGAGCAGTACTTC; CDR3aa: CSAREGPYEQYF
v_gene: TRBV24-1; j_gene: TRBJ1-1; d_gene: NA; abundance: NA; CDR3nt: TGTGCCACCGGGCAGAAAGCTTTCTTT; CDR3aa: CATGQKAFF
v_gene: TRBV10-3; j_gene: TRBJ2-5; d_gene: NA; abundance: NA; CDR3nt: TGTGCCATCAGTGTGGCCTTGGAGACCCAGTACTTC; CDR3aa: CAISVALETQYF
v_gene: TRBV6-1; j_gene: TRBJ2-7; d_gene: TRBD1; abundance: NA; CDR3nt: TGTGCCAGCAGCCCGGGACAGGATATACAAATTCCTAACTACGAGCAGTACTTC; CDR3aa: CASSPGQDIQIPNYEQYF
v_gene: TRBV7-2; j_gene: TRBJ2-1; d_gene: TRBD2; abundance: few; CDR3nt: TGTGCCAGCCGACTAGCGGGGGGGCCCTATGAGCAGTTCTTC; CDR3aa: CASRLAGGPYEQFF
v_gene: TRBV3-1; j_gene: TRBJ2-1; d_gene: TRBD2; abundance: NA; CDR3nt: TGTGCCAGCAGCCTTCTAGCGGAGCTCTACAATGAGCAGTTCTTC; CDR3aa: CASSLLAELYNEQFF
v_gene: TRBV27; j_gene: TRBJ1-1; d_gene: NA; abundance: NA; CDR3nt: TGTGCCAGCAGTTTATCGAACAGGGTAAACACTGAAGCTTTCTTT; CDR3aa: CASSLSNRVNTEAFF
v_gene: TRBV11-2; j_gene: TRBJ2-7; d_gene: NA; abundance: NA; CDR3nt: TGTGCCAGCAGCGAAAACTATCGTGAGCAGTACTTC; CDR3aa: CASSENYREQYF
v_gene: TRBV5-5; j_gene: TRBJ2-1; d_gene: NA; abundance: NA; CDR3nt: TGTGCCAGCAGCTTGGCAGTCAGCAATGAGCAGTTCTTC; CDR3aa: CASSLAVSNEQFF
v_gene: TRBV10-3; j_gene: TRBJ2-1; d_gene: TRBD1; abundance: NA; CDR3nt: TGTGCCATCAGTGAGCCGGGCGGGACAGGGTCCAATGAGCAGTTCTTC; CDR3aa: CAISEPGGTGSNEQFF
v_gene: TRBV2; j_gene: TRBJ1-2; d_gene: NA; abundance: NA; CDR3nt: TGTGCCAGCAGTATCACAAAGGGGTCCCTCTATGGCTACACCTTC; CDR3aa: CASSITKGSLYGYTF
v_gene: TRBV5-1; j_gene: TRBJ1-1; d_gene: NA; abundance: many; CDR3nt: TGCGCCAGCAGCTGGGGGCAGCCGAACACTGAAGCTTTCTTT; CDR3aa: CASSWGQPNTEAFF
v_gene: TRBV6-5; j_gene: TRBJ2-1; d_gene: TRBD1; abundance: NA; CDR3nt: TGTGCCAGCAGTTGGGGAGTGACAGGGATTCACAATGAGCAGTTCTTC; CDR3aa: CASSWGVTGIHNEQFF
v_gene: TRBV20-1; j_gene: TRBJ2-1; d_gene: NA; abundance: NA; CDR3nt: TGCAGTGCTCCGGGACCCCTCCACAATGAGCAGCACTTC; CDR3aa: CSAPGPLHNEQHF
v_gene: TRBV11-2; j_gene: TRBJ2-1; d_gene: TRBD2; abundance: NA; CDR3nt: TGTGCCAGCAGTTTACACCTAGCGGGACGACACTACAATGAGCAGTTCTTC; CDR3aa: CASSLHLAGRHYNEQFF
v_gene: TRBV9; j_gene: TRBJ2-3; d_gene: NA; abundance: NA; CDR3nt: TGTGCCAGCAGCGTAGGGACCACCACTAGCACAGATACGCAGTATTTT; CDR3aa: CASSVGTTTSTDTQYF
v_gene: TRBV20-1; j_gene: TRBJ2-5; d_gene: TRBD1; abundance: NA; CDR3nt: TGCAGTGCTCAAAACAGGGGTTTTGAGACCCAGTACTTC; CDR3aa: CSAQNRGFETQYF
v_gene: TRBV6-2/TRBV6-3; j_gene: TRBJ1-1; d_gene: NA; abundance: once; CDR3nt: TGTGCCAGCAGTTCCCGACAGATTATGAACACTGAAGCTTTCTTT; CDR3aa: CASSSRQIMNTEAFF
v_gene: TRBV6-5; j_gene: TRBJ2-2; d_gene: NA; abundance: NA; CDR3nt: TGTGCCAGCAGTTACTCACGCCCCCAGGCAGGTTCGAGCACCGGGGAGCTGTTTTTT; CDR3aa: CASSYSRPQAGSSTGELFF